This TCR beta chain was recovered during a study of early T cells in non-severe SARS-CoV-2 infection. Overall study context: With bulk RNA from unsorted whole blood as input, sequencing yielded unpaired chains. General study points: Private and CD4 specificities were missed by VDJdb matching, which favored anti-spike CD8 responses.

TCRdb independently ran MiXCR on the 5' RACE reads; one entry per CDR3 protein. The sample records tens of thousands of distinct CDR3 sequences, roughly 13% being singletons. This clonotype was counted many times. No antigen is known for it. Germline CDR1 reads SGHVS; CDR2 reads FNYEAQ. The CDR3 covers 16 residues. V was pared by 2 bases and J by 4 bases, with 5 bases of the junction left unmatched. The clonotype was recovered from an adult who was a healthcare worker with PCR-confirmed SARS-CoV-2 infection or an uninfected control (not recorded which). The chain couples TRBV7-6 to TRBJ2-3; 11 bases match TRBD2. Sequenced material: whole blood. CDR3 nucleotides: TGTGCCAGCAGCTTAACTAGCGGGAGTTTCTCAGATACGCAGTATTTT. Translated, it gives CASSLTSGSFSDTQYF.